One and the same sample provided the 18 T cell receptor beta chains below, sequenced in a study of early T cells in non-severe SARS-CoV-2 infection. TCRdb fed the 5' RACE reads into MiXCR, producing one record per CDR3 protein. The data show 66,000 or so distinct CDR3 sequences, with less than 15% seen just once and roughly 8.3% held by the top ten. The sample comprised whole blood. The receptor source for this set is an adult who was a healthcare worker with PCR-confirmed SARS-CoV-2 infection or an uninfected control (not recorded which).

V is TRBV5-4 and J is TRBJ2-3; 8 nucleotides line up with TRBD1. The CDR3 is made up of 15 amino acids. Germline V CDR1 and CDR2: SGHNT, YYREEE (reference sequence). The ends lost 0 bases at V and 2 bases at J; junction bases unmatched: 2. The CDR3 spells CASSLDRGDTDTQYF. CDR3 bases: TGTGCCAGCAGCTTGGACAGGGGGGACACAGATACGCAGTATTTT.

This clonotype was seen a handful of times. The chain couples TRBV6-6 to TRBJ1-4; maybe TRBD1 (5 bases). This CDR3 contains 13 residues. V lost 6 bases and J lost 7, with 12 bases in between. From germline, CDR1 is MNHNY and CDR2 SVGAGI (reference sequence). CDR3 sequence (DNA): TGTGCCAGCAGGCAGGGAGAGAGTGAAAAACTGTTTTTT. Encoded protein: CASRQGESEKLFF.

This clonotype was counted ten times or more. The chain joins TRBV7-6 to TRBJ2-1; 7 bases align to TRBD2. The CDR3 contains 15 residues. Germline trimming cut 4 bases from V and 5 bases from J; bases unmatched to any gene: 8. The germline V gene encodes CDR1 SGHVS and CDR2 FNYEAQ. The DNA of the CDR3 is TGTGCCAGCAGCTCACCGGGACTACCCGACAATGAGCAGTTCTTC. Its protein is CASSSPGLPDNEQFF.

The chain couples TRBV28 to TRBJ2-1; no firm D call. This CDR3 spans 14 amino acids. The germline V and J ends were trimmed by 8 bases and 0 bases, with 11 bases remaining between them. Germline V gives CDR1 MDHEN, CDR2 SYDVKM. As DNA, the CDR3 is TGTGCCAGCTCCCAGCGTCACTCCTACAATGAGCAGTTCTTC. It specifies CASSQRHSYNEQFF.

This clonotype was seen a few times. This chain uses TRBV19 with TRBJ2-7; the D gene is possibly TRBD1 (5 bases). The CDR3 is made up of 11 amino acids. Germline CDR1 and CDR2: LNHDA and SQIVND (reference sequence). Trimming shortened V by 10 bases and J by 6 bases, and 13 bases separated the two germline ends. DNA for the CDR3: TGTGCCACCAAAGACAGAACCGAGCAGTACTTC. Its translation is CATKDRTEQYF.

V usage is TRBV10-3 and J usage is TRBJ2-1, with D perhaps assigned TRBD1 or TRBD2 (5 bases each). CDR3 size: 18 residues. Germline CDR1 ENHRY, CDR2 SYGVKD. V was shortened by 10 bases and J by 0 bases, with 25 bases between the two germline ends. CDR3 protein: CATVPGPTGTSSYNEQFF. The DNA for the CDR3 is TGTGCCACGGTTCCGGGACCCACTGGGACCAGCTCCTACAATGAGCAGTTCTTC.

The genes are TRBV5-1 and TRBJ2-5, with 10 bases identical to TRBD1. Germline CDR1 is SGHRS and CDR2 is YFSETQ. V shed 2 bases, J shed 2 bases, and the junction held 12 bases outside the gene matches. The CDR3 loop spans 18 amino acids. In nucleotides, the CDR3 is TGCGCCAGCAGCTTAAATTACCGGACAGGGGGAGTACAAGAGACCCAGTACTTC. Protein product: CASSLNYRTGGVQETQYF.

The chain has TRBV11-2 and TRBJ2-5, with D uncertain. The V and J ends lost 0 bases and 7 bases respectively, with 6 bases between them. Germline V gene data show CDR1 as SGHAT and CDR2 as FQNNGV. The CDR3 contains 12 residues. CDR3 in DNA: TGTGCCAGCAGCTTAGAGTTCGGGACCCAGTACTTC. Amino acids: CASSLEFGTQYF.

The chain joins TRBV12-3 or TRBV12-4 to TRBJ2-4, with D perhaps TRBD2 (7 bases). The germline V and J ends were trimmed by 0 bases and 2 bases, with 8 bases remaining between them. There are 15 residues in the CDR3. The CDR3 region has the DNA TGTGCCAGCAGTTTAGCGCGGGGGCCCAAAAACATTCAGTACTTC. Its translation is CASSLARGPKNIQYF.

This clonotype has ten or more counts. The CDR3 loop reads CASSLGSVLAGDEQYF. CDR3 coding DNA: TGTGCCAGCAGCTTAGGGTCCGTGCTAGCGGGAGATGAGCAGTACTTC. The V and J genes are TRBV7-6 and TRBJ2-7; 10 nucleotides line up with TRBD2. Unmatched junction bases numbered 10, after V lost 1 base and J lost 7 bases. Germline V gene data show CDR1 as SGHVS and CDR2 as FNYEAQ. The CDR3 is made up of 16 amino acids.

The chain combines TRBV21-1 with TRBJ2-7; the tabulated D call, TRBD1, remains unverified against the DNA. TRBV21-1 is described as a pseudogene. The CDR3 has 15 amino acids. CDR3 nucleotides: TGTGCCAGCACCCACGGGGGGGCAGTGTCCTACGAGCAGTACTTC. As protein: CASTHGGAVSYEQYF.

This chain links TRBV4-1 with TRBJ1-4; tentative D call: TRBD1 (5 bases). The CDR3 consists of 14 residues. Per the germline V gene, CDR1 is MGHRA and CDR2 is YSYEKL. V shed 5 bases and J shed 0 bases, with 7 bases lying between them. The CDR3 nucleotides are TGCGCCAGCAGCATAGGGGCAACTAATGAAAAACTGTTTTTT. Translated: CASSIGATNEKLFF.

This chain uses TRBV20-1 with TRBJ2-3; the D gene is possibly TRBD2 (5 bases). The length of the CDR3 is 15 residues. V gave up 1 base and J gave up 5 bases, with 16 bases separating them. Germline assignment: CDR1 DFQATT and CDR2 SNEGSKA (reference sequence). The CDR3 sequence: CSARVGGFIGDTQYF. The CDR3 bases are TGCAGTGCTAGAGTGGGCGGGTTCATAGGAGATACGCAGTATTTT.

This clonotype was detected a few times. CDR3 coding DNA: TGTGCCAGCAGGGAGGACGGGCAGCAGTACTTC. Its protein product is CASREDGQQYF. This chain connects TRBV28 to TRBJ2-7; TRBD2 is a possible D gene (5 bases). V gave up 6 bases and J gave up 8 bases, with 11 bases separating them. This CDR3 is built from 11 residues. Germline V CDR1 and CDR2: MDHEN, SYDVKM. Full variable domain (outside the CDR3, taken from reference TRBV28 and TRBJ2-7): DVKVTQSSRYLVKRTGEKVFLECVQDMDHENMFWYRQDPGLGLRLIYFSYDVKMKEKGDIPEGYSVSREKKERFSLILESASTNQTSMYLCASREDGQQYFGPGTRLTVT.

This clonotype was seen a few times. The chain has TRBV12-3 or TRBV12-4 and TRBJ2-1, with TRBD2 identical over 13 bases. The CDR3 is 14 residues long. Trimming at V came to 5 bases and at J to 8 bases, leaving 3 bases not matched to a gene. The CDR3 DNA is TGTGCCAGCAGTGGACTAGCGGGAGCGTATGAGCAGTTCTTC. Translation: CASSGLAGAYEQFF.

This clonotype has a handful of counts. This rearrangement joins TRBV20-1 to TRBJ2-7, with D perhaps TRBD2 (6 bases). Trimming stripped 1 base from V and 2 bases from J, with 9 bases between. Germline V CDR1 and CDR2: DFQATT, SNEGSKA (reference sequence). CDR3 length equals 13 residues. The CDR3 region has the DNA TGCAGTGCTAGAGCCCGGACTACCTACGAGCAGTACTTC. Translation: CSARARTTYEQYF.

This clonotype was detected a few times. The chain uses TRBV28 and TRBJ1-5; tentatively, D is TRBD1 (5 bases). This CDR3 region has 15 residues. The V and J ends lost 3 bases and 3 bases respectively, with 12 bases between them. The germline CDR1 and CDR2 sequences are MDHEN and SYDVKM. The CDR3 protein is CASSFRQLNNQPQHF. The CDR3 DNA is TGTGCCAGCAGTTTTCGACAGCTTAACAATCAGCCCCAGCATTTT.

J is TRBJ1-5 and V is TRBV7-2; possibly TRBD1 for D (5 bases). The CDR3 contains 15 residues. Trimming took 5 bases from V and 3 from J, leaving 14 bases between them. Germline loops: CDR1 SGHTA, CDR2 FQGNSA. CDR3 loop: CASSPGGVNNQPQHF. In DNA, the CDR3 is TGTGCCAGCAGCCCTGGGGGAGTAAACAATCAGCCCCAGCATTTT.